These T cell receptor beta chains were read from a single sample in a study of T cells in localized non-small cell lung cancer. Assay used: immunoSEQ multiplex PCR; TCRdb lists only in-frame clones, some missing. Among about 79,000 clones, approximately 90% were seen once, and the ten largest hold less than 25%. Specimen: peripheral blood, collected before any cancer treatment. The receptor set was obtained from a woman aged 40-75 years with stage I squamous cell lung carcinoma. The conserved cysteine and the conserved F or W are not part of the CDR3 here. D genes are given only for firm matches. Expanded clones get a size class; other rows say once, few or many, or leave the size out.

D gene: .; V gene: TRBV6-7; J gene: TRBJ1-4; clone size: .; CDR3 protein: ASSHRQGVAEKLF
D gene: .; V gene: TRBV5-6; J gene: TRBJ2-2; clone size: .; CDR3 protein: ASSPSPQGSTGELF
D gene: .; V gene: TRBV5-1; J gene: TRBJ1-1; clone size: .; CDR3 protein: ASSLTVTNTEAF
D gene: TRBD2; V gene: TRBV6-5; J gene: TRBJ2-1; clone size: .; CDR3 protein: ASSRLARPSEQF
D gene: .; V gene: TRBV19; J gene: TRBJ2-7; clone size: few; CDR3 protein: ASSMGRAYEQY
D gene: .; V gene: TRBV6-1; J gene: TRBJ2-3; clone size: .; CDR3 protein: ASSEAGGGDTQY
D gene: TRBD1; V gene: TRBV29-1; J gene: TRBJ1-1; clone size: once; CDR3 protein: SPRDRANTEAF
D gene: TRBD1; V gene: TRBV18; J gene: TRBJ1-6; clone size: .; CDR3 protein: ASSPTGGLNSPLH
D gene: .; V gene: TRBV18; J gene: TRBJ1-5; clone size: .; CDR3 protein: ASSPRRAEPQH
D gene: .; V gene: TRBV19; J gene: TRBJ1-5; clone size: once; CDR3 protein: ASRRTDYSNQPQH
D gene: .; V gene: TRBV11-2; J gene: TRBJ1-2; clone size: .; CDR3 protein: ASSLEPSPYGYT
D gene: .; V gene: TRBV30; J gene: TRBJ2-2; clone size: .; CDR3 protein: AWDRNRDTGELF
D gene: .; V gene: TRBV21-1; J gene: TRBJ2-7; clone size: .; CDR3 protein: ASSTVRGLGHEQY
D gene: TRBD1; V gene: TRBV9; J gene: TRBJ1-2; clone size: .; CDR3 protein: ASSPQGGYGYT
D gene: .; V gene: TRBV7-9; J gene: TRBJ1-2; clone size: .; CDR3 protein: ASSLGLGNNYGYT
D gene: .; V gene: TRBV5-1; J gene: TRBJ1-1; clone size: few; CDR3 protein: ASSQGLLNTEAF
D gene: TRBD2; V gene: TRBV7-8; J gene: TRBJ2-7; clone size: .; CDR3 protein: ASSFGSSGGSSSYEQY
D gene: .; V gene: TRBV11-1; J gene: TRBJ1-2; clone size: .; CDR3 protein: ASSQSNYGYT
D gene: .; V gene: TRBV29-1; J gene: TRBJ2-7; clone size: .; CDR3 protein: SVEDGGGYEQY
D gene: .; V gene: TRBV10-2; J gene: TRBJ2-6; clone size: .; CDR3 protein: ASSASNSGANVLT
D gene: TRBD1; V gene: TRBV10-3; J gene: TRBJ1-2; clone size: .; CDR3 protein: AISDGTGVYT
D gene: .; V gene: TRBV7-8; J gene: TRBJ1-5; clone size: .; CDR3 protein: ASTPSRYSRSNQPQH
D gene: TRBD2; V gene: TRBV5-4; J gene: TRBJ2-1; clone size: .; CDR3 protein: ASSSKLAGAHNEQF
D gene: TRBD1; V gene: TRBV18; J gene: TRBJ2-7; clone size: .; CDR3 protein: ASSPGTDSYEQY
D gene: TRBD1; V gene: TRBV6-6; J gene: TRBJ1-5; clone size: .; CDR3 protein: ATGQGNYNQPQH
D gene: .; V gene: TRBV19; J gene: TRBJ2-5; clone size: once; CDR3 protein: ASSTHQETQY
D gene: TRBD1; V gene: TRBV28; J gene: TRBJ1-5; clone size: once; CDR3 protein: ASSSTGQGTPQH
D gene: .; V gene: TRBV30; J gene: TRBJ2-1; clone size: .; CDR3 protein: AWSSSYEQF
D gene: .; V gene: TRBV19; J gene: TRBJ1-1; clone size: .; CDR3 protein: ATQLSSRTGRVTEAF
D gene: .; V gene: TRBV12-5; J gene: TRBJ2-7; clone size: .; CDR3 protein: ASGPSGWAYEQY
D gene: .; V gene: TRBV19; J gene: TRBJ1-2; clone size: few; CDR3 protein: ASSIGSAVNYGYT
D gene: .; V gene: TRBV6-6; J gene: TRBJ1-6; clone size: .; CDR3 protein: ASSYDSPLH
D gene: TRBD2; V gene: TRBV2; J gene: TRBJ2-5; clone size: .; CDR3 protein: ASRGLQETQY
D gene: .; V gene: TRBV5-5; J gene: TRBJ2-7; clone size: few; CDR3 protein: ASSLEGVGLEQY
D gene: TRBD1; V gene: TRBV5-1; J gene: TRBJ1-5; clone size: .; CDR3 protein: ASSPGGIGQPQH
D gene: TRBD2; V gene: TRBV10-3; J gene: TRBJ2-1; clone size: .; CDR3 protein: ATRGGADNEQF
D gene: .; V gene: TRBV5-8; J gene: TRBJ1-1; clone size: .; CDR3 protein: ASSLVSVNTEAF
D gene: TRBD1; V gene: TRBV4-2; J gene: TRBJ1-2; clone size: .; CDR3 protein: ASSQDQGQGYGYT
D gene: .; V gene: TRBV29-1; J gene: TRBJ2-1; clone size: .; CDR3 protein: SVVNIFSYNEQF
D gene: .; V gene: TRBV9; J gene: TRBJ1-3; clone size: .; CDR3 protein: ASSVGGNTIY
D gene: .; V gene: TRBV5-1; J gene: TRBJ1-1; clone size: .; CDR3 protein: ASSSSRHTEAF
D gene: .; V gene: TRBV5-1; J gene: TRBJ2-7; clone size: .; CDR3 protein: ASSLAPVGGEQY
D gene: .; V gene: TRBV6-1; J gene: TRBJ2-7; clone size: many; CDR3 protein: ASSEGGFRGEQY
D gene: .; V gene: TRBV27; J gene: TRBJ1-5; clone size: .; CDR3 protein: ASSTLAYSNQPQH
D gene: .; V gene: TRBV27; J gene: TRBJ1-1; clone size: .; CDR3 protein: ASSRQGSEAF
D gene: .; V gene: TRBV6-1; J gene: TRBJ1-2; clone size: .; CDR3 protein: ASIDRGRGGYT
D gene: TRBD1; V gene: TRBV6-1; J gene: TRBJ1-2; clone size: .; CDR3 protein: ASRAGTGGGYGYT
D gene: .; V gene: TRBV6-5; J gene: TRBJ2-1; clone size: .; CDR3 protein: ASSYGAANEQF
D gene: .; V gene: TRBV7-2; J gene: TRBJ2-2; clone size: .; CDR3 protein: ASSSDYTGELF
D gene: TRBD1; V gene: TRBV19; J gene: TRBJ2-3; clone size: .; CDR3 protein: ASSILGQGSDTQY
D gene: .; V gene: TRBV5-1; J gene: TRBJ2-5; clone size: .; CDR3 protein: ASSPGQETQY
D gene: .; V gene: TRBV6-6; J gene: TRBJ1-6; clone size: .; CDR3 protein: ASSYSRTDGNSPLH